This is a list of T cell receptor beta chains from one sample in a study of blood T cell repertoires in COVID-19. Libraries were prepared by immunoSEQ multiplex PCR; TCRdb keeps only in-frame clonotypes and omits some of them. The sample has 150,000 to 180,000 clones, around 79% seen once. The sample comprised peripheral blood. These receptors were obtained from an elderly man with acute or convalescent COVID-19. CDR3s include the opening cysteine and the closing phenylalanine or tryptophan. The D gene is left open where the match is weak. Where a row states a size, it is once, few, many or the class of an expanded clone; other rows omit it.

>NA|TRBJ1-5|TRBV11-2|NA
TGTGCCAGCAGCCCTTCCGGGAATAGCAATCAGCCCCAGCATTTT
CASSPSGNSNQPQHF
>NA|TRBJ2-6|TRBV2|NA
TGTGCCAGCAGAGGTCCAGGGACACCGAAAATTGGCCCCTCTGGGGCCAACGTCCTGACTTTC
CASRGPGTPKIGPSGANVLTF
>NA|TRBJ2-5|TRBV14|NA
TGTGCCAGCAGCCAAGAATTCGGTCGGGGGACCCAGTACTTC
CASSQEFGRGTQYF
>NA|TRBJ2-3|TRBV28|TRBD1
TGTGCCAGCCAAACCGGGACAGGGTCCGTCACAGATACGCAGTATTTT
CASQTGTGSVTDTQYF
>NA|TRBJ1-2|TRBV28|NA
TGTGCCAGCACCCAAAACGCGGGGGGCTACACCTTC
CASTQNAGGYTF
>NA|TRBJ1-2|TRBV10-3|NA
TGTGCCATCAGTGAGTCTCTCAACTATGGCTACACCTTC
CAISESLNYGYTF
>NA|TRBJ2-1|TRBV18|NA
TGTGCCAGCTCACCACCGGAGGGGTTAGAATGGGAGCAGTTCTTC
CASSPPEGLEWEQFF
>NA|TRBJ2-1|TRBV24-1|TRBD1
TGTGCCACCTCCCGGGGATCACACACAGGGGCCCATGAGCAGTTCTTC
CATSRGSHTGAHEQFF
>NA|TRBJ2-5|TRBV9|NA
TGTGCCAGCAGTACCCCCGCGGGCAGCCAAGAGACCCAGTACTTC
CASSTPAGSQETQYF
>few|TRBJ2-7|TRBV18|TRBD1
TGTGCCAGCTCACCGCAGACAGGGGGCGGCGGGTACGAGCAGTACTTC
CASSPQTGGGGYEQYF
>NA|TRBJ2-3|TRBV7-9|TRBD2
TGTGCCAGCAGCTCGCCGGGACTAGCGGGGGGAGGTACGCAGTATTTT
CASSSPGLAGGGTQYF
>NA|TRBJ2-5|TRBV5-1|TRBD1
TGCGCCAGCTACATTGGACAGGGGGTGTGGGAGACCCAGTACTTC
CASYIGQGVWETQYF
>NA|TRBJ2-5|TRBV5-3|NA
TGTGCCAGAATCCGGGGGGAGACCCAGTACTTC
CARIRGETQYF
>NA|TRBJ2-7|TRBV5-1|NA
TGCGCCAGCGGATTGGCAGGGGAGAACGAGCAGTACTTC
CASGLAGENEQYF
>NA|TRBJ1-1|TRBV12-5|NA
TGTGCTAGTGGTCCCCTCTATCCCCTGACTCAGTTCAACACTGAAGCTTTCTTT
CASGPLYPLTQFNTEAFF
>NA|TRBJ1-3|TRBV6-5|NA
TGTGCCAGCAAGTACAGGGTCACTGGAAACACCATATATTTT
CASKYRVTGNTIYF
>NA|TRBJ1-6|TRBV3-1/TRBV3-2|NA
TGTGCCAGCAGCCAAGGAGGGGGGGGCAATTCACCCCTCCACTTT
CASSQGGGGNSPLHF
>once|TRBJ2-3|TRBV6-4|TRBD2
TGTGCCAGCAGTGCGTTGGCTAGCGGCGGTCCAGGTGCGCAGTATTTT
CASSALASGGPGAQYF
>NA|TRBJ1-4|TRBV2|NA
TGTGCCAGCAGGGGGGGGAGGAATGAAAAACTGTTTTTT
CASRGGRNEKLFF
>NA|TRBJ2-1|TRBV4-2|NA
TGTGCCAGCAGCCAACAGGGGTTGCACAATGAGCAGTTCTTC
CASSQQGLHNEQFF
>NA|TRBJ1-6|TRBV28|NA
TGTGCCAGCAGTTTGGGTAGGGGTTTAAATAATTCACCCCTCCACTTT
CASSLGRGLNNSPLHF
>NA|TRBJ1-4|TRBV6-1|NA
TGTGCCAGCAGTGAAATGGGAGTAAATGAAAAACTGTTTTTT
CASSEMGVNEKLFF
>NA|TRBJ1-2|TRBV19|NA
TGTGCCAGTAGTATCGGCCGGAGGCGAAACTATGGCTACACCTTC
CASSIGRRRNYGYTF
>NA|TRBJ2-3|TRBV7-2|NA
TGTGCCAGCAGTCGGGACTTCAGCACAGATACGCAGTATTTT
CASSRDFSTDTQYF
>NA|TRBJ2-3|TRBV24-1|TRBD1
TGTGCCACCAATGACAGGGCGAACACAGATACGCAGTATTTT
CATNDRANTDTQYF
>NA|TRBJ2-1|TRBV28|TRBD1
TGTGCCAGCAGTTCCTTACAGGGGGCGGACAATGAGCAGTTCTTC
CASSSLQGADNEQFF